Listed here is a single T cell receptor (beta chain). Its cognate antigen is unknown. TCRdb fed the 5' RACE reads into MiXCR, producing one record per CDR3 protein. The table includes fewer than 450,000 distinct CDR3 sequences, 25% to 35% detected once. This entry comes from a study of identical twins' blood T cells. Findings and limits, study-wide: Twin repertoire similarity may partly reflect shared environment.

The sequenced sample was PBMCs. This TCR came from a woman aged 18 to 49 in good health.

The chain's CDR3 is CASSHPGTFNQPQHF. In DNA form, the CDR3 reads TGCGCCAGCAGCCACCCCGGGACGTTTAATCAGCCCCAGCATTTT. The rearrangement joins TRBV4-1 to TRBJ1-5; TRBD1 is a possible D gene (5 bases). CDR3 length: 15 residues. CDR1 and CDR2 (germline): MGHRA, YSYEKL. V dropped 3 bases and J dropped 4 bases, with 13 bases sitting between them.